By proportion, the clone carrying this TCR beta chain is medium-sized. The data are from a study of molecular identifiers for immune sequencing clone quantification. From germline, CDR1 is WNHNN and CDR2 SYGVQD (reference sequence). With 3 bases removed from V and 5 bases from J, the gap between germline ends came to 12 bases. The CDR3 is made up of 14 amino acids. In TCRdb, the PCR reads were re-called with MiXCR into one record per CDR3 protein. Among 7,500 to 10,000 distinct CDR3 sequences listed, roughly a fifth were seen once. This sequence originates from a human donor in good health. Some libraries in this study had Jurkat cell RNA spiked in. Sequencing used naive CD8+ T cells from blood, with Jurkat cell RNA spiked in. Documented subset: FACS-sorted CD8+CD4-CCR7+CD45RA+ naive T cells. The chain combines TRBV10-1 with TRBJ2-3, with D maybe TRBD2 (5 bases). The chain's CDR3 is CASSDGMGVDTQYF. In DNA form, the CDR3 reads TGCGCCAGCAGTGATGGAATGGGAGTAGATACGCAGTATTTT.